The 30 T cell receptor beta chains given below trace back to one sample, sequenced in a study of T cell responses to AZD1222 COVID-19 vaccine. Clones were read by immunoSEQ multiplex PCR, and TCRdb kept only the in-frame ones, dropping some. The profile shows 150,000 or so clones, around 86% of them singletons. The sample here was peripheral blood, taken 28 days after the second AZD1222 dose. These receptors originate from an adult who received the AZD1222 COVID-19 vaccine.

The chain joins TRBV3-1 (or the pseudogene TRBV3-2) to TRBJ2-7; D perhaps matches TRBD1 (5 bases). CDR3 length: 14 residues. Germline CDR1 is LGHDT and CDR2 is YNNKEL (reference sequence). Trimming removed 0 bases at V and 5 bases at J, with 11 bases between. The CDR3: CASSQESGRDEQYF. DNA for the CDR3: TGTGCCAGCAGCCAAGAATCAGGGCGCGACGAGCAGTACTTC.

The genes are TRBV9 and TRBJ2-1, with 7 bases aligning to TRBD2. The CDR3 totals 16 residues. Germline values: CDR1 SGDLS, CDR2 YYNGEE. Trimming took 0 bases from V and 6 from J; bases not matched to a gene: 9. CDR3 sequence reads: CASSVVGGRAINEQFF. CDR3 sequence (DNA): TGTGCCAGCAGCGTAGTTGGTGGGAGGGCCATCAATGAGCAGTTCTTC.

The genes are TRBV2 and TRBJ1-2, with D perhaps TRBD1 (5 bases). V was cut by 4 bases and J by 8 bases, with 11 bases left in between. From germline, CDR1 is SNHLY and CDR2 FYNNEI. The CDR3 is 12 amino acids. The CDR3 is CASSGGNWGYTF. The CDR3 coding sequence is TGTGCCAGCAGTGGGGGCAATTGGGGCTACACCTTC.

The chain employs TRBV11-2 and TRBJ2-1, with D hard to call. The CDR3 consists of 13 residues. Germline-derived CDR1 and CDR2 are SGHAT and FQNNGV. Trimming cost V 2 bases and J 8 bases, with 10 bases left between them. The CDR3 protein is CASSLHQWDEQFF. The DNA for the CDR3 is TGTGCCAGCAGCTTACACCAATGGGATGAGCAGTTCTTC.

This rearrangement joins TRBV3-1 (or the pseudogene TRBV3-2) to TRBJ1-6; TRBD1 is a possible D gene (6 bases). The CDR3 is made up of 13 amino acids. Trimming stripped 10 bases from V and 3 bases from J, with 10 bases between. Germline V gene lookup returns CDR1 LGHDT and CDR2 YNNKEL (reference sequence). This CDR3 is CATGADYNSPLHF. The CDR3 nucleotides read TGTGCCACAGGGGCCGACTATAATTCACCCCTCCACTTT.

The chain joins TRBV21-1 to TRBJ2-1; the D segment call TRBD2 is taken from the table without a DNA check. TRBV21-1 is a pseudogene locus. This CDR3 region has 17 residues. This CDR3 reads CASSKVPGTSTSNEQFF. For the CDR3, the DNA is TGTGCCAGCAGCAAAGTACCCGGGACTAGCACATCCAATGAGCAGTTCTTC.

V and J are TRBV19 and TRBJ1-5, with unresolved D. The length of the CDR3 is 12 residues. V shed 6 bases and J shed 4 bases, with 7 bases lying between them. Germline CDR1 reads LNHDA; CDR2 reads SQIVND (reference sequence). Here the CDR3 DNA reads TGTGCCAGTAGCCACCGAAATCAGCCCCAGCATTTT. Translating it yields CASSHRNQPQHF. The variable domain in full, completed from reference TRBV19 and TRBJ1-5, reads DGGITQSPKYLFRKEGQNVTLSCEQNLNHDAMYWYRQDPGQGLRLIYYSQIVNDFQKGDIAEGYSVSREKKESFPLTVTSAQKNPTAFYLCASSHRNQPQHFGDGTRLSIL.

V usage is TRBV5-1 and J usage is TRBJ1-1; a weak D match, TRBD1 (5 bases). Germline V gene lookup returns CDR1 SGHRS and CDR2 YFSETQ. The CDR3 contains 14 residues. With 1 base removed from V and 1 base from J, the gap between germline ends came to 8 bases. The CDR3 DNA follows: TGCGCCAGCAGCTTGATGGGGCCGAACACTGAAGCTTTCTTT. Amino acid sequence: CASSLMGPNTEAFF.

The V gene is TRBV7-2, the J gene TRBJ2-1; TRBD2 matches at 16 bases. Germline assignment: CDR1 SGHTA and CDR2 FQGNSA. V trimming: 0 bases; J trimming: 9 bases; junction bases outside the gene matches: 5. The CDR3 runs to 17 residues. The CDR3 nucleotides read TGTGCCAGCAGCTTAGCCGCGGGACTAGCGGGAGGGATTGAGCAGTTCTTC. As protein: CASSLAAGLAGGIEQFF.

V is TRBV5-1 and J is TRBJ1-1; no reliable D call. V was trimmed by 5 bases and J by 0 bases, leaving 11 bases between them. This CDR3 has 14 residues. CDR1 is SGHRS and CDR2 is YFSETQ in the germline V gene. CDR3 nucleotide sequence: TGCGCCAGCAGAAATGCTGGGATGAACACTGAAGCTTTCTTT. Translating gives CASRNAGMNTEAFF.

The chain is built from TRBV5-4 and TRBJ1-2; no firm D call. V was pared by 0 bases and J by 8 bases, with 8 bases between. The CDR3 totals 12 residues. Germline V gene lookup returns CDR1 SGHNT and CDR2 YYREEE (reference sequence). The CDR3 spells CASSLEGRGYTF. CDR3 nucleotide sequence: TGTGCCAGCAGCTTGGAAGGAAGGGGCTACACCTTC.

The CDR3 bases are TGTGCCAGCAGCCAAGATCTGGGCAGACACTCTGGAAACACCATATATTTT. Protein: CASSQDLGRHSGNTIYF. V and J are TRBV14 and TRBJ1-3, with no clear D. Germline V gene data show CDR1 as SGHDN and CDR2 as FVKESK. V lost 0 bases to trimming and J lost 0 bases, with 12 bases between them. The CDR3 covers 17 residues.

The CDR3 spells CASRNLGGDQPQHF. CDR3 nucleotide sequence: TGTGCCAGCCGTAATCTAGGGGGCGATCAGCCCCAGCATTTT. The chain uses TRBV27 and TRBJ1-5; TRBD1 aligns across 7 bases. The CDR3 is made up of 14 amino acids. The V and J ends lost 8 bases and 5 bases, in that order; junction bases with no gene match: 9. Germline V gene lookup returns CDR1 MNHEY and CDR2 SMNVEV (reference sequence).

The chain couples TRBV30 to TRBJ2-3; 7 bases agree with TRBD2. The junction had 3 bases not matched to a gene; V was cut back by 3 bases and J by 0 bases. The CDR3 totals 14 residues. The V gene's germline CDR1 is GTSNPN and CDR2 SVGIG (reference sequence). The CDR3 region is CAWSLAASTDTQYF. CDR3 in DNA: TGTGCCTGGAGCCTAGCGGCTAGCACAGATACGCAGTATTTT. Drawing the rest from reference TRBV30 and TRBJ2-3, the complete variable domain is SQTIHQWPATLVQPVGSPLSLECTVEGTSNPNLYWYRQAAGRGLQLLFYSVGIGQISSEVPQNLSASRPQDRQFILSSKKLLLSDSGFYLCAWSLAASTDTQYFGPGTRLTVL.

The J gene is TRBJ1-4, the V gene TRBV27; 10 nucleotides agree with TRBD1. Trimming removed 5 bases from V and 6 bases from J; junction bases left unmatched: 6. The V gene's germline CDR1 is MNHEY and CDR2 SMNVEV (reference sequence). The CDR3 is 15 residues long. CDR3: CASSPRQGAYEKLFF. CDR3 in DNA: TGTGCCAGCAGTCCACGACAGGGGGCCTATGAAAAACTGTTTTTT.

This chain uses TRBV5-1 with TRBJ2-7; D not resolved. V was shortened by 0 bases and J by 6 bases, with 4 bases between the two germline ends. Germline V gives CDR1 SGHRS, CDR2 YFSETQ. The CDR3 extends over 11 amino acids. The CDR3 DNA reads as TGCGCCAGCAGCTTGGGGACCGAGCAGTACTTC. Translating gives CASSLGTEQYF.

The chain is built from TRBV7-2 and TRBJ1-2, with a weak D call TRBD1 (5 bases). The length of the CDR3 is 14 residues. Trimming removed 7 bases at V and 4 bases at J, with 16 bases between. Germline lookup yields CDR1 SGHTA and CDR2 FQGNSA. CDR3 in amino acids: CASTSTRGVYGYTF. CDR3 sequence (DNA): TGTGCCAGCACCTCAACTCGGGGGGTCTATGGCTACACCTTC.

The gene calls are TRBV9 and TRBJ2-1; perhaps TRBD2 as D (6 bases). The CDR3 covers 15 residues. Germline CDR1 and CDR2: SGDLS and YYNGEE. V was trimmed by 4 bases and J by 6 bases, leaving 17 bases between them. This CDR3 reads CASSQRRTNSNEQFF. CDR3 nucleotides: TGTGCCAGCAGCCAACGTAGGACTAATTCCAATGAGCAGTTCTTC.

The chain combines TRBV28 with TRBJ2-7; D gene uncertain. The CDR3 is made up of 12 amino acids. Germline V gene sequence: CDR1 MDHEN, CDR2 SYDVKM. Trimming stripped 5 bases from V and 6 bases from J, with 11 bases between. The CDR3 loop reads CASSTGLLEQYF. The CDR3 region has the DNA TGTGCCAGCAGTACCGGCCTCCTCGAGCAGTACTTC.

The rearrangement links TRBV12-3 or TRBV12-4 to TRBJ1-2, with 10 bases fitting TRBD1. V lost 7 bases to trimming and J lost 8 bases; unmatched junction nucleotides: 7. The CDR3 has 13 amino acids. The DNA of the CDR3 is TGTGCCAGCACCTCGACAGGGGGCTGGGGCTACACCTTC. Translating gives CASTSTGGWGYTF.

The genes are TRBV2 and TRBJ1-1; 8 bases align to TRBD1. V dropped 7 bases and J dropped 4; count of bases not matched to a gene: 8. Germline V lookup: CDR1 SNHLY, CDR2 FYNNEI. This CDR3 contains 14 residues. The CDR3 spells CASNSDRVGTEAFF. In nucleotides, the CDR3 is TGTGCCAGCAACTCGGACAGGGTCGGCACTGAAGCTTTCTTT.

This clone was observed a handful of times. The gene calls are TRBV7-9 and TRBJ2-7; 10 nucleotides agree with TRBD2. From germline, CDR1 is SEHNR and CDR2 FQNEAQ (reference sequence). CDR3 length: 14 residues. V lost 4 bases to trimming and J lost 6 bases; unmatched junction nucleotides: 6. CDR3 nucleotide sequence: TGTGCCAGCAGCTATGGGACTAGCGATCGCGAGCAGTACTTC. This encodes CASSYGTSDREQYF.

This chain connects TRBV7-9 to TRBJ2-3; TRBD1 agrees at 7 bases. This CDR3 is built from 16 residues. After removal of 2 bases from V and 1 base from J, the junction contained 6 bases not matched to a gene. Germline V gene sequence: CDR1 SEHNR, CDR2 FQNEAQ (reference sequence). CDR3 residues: CASSLPRQGGTDTQYF. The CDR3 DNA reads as TGTGCCAGCAGCTTACCTAGACAGGGAGGCACAGATACGCAGTATTTT.

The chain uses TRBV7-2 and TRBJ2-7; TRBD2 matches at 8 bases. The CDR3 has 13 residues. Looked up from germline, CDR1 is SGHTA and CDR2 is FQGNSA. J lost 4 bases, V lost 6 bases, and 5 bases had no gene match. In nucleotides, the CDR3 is TGTGCCAGCAGTCGCGGCGGGGGGTACGAGCAGTACTTC. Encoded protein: CASSRGGGYEQYF.

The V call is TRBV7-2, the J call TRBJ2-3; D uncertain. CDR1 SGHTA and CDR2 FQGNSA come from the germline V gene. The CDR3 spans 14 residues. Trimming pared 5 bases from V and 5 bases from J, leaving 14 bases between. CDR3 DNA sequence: TGTGCCAGCAGCCCATTTAGTCGACTAGATACGCAGTATTTT. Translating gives CASSPFSRLDTQYF.

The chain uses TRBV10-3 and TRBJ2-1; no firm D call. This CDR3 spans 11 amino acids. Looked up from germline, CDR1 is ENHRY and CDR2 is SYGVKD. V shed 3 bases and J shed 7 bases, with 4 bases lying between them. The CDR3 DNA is TGTGCCATCAGTGATCAGAATGAGCAGTTCTTC. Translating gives CAISDQNEQFF.

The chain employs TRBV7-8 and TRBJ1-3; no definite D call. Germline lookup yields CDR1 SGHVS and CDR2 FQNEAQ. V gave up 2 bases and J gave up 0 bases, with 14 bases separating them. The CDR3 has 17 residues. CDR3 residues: CASSLSITLRSGNTIYF. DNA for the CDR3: TGTGCCAGCAGCTTATCTATCACCCTCCGCTCTGGAAACACCATATATTTT.

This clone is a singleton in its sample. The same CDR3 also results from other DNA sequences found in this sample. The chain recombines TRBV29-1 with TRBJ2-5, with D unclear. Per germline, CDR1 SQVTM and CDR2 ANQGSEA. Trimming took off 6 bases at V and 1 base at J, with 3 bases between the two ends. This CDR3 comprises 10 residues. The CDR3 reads CSVGQETQYF. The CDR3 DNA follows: TGCAGCGTGGGCCAAGAGACCCAGTACTTC.

CDR3 sequence: CASRTTGAGGNTEAFF. In DNA form, the CDR3 reads TGTGCCAGCAGGACCACCGGGGCAGGCGGGAACACTGAAGCTTTCTTT. This rearrangement joins TRBV28 to TRBJ1-1; tentative D call: TRBD1 (5 bases). Germline values: CDR1 MDHEN, CDR2 SYDVKM. The CDR3 consists of 16 residues. V lost 6 bases, J lost 1 base, and 18 bases lay in between.

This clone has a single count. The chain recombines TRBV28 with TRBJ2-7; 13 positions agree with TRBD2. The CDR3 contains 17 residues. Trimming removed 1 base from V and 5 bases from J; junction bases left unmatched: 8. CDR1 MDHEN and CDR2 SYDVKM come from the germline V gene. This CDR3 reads CASSLLILAGGPNEQYF. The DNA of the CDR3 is TGTGCCAGCAGTTTATTGATACTAGCGGGAGGGCCAAACGAGCAGTACTTC.